Below, 17 T cell receptor beta chains from the same sample are listed, as sequenced in a study of T cells expressing NK-cell markers (dated by TCRdb to 2019 to 2021). Library preparation employed 5' RACE. The instrument given in TCRdb is Illumina HiSeq 2000. TCRdb reprocessed the reads, and each CDR3 protein sequence is entered once, without DNA. In this sample's table one finds about 380,000 distinct CDR3 sequences. Roughly 5.5% of the sample comes from the top ten. The material sequenced was blood T cells: a sorted CD56 or NKG2C T cell subset, CD4+ or CD8+ T cells, or bulk PBMC T cells (not recorded which). The source of these receptors is a man aged 18-75 years in good health.

V and J are TRBV12-3 or TRBV12-4 and TRBJ2-1; TCRdb names TRBD1, which stays unverified in the absence of DNA. The CDR3 has 15 amino acids. The CDR3 loop is CASRPAGTGLNEQFF.

The chain combines TRBV3-1 with TRBJ1-2; TCRdb outputs TRBD1, but without DNA this stays unchecked. The CDR3 is 13 residues long. Germline V lookup: CDR1 LGHDT, CDR2 YNNKEL (reference sequence). CDR3 sequence: CASSVTRSYGYTF. Full variable domain (outside the CDR3, taken from reference TRBV3-1 and TRBJ1-2): DTAVSQTPKYLVTQMGNDKSIKCEQNLGHDTMYWYKQDSKKFLKIMFSYNNKELIINETVPNRFSPKSPDKAHLNLHINSLELGDSAVYFCASSVTRSYGYTFGSGTRLTVV.

V gene TRBV7-9 combines with J gene TRBJ2-7; TCRdb gives TRBD2 as the D gene, but with no DNA this cannot be confirmed. The CDR3 totals 13 residues. Germline V gives CDR1 SEHNR, CDR2 FQNEAQ (reference sequence). The CDR3 reads CASSPYRANEQYF. The whole variable domain, remainder taken from reference TRBV7-9 and TRBJ2-7, is DTGVSQNPRHKITKRGQNVTFRCDPISEHNRLYWYRQTLGQGPEFLTYFQNEAQLEKSRLLSDRFSAERPKGSFSTLEIQRTEQGDSAMYLCASSPYRANEQYFGPGTRLTVT.

J is TRBJ1-2 and V is TRBV24-1. This CDR3 is 12 amino acids long. Germline V gives CDR1 KGHDR, CDR2 SFDVKD. The CDR3 sequence is CATSDPVGAYTF.

This chain uses TRBV15 with TRBJ1-5; as DNA is missing, the TRBD1 call by TCRdb cannot be tested. Germline assignment: CDR1 LNHNV and CDR2 YYDKDF (reference sequence). This CDR3 has 14 amino acids. The CDR3 loop is CATSRVPGDQPQHF.

The chain employs TRBV5-1 and TRBJ2-5; no DNA is available, so the TRBD1 call from TCRdb remains unchecked. CDR3 length equals 16 residues. The germline V gene has CDR1 SGHRS and CDR2 YFSETQ. CDR3 residues: CASSLGKGGARETQYF.

This chain uses TRBV6-1 with TRBJ1-6; TCRdb reports TRBD1, a call that lacks DNA to check it against. CDR1 and CDR2 from the germline V gene are MNHNS and SASEGT. The CDR3 consists of 14 residues. Here the CDR3 reads CASSRPFSNSPLHF.

The chain carries TRBV7-8 and TRBJ1-2. The germline gives CDR1 SGHVS, CDR2 FQNEAQ. The CDR3 length is 16 residues. The CDR3 spells CASSLSYSRSGYGYTF.

J is TRBJ2-5 and V is TRBV9. Germline CDR1 is SGDLS and CDR2 is YYNGEE. This CDR3 is 14 amino acids long. Here the CDR3 reads CASSGWGRQETQYF.

The chain employs TRBV28 and TRBJ2-1; lacking DNA, the TRBD2 call made by TCRdb goes unchecked. There are 14 residues in the CDR3. Germline lookup yields CDR1 MDHEN and CDR2 SYDVKM. CDR3 protein: CASISSGVYNEQFF.

The chain combines TRBV13 with TRBJ1-1; TCRdb picks TRBD1, but there is no DNA to check that call. The CDR3 is 16 amino acids. CDR1 PRHDT and CDR2 FYEKMQ come from the germline V gene (reference sequence). CDR3 residues: CASSLAGTGANTEAFF. The variable domain in full, with the rest retrieved from reference TRBV13 and TRBJ1-1, is AAGVIQSPRHLIKEKRETATLKCYPIPRHDTVYWYQQGPGQDPQFLISFYEKMQSDKGSIPDRFSAQQFSDYHSELNMSSLELGDSALYFCASSLAGTGANTEAFFGQGTRLTVV.

The V call is TRBV2, the J call TRBJ2-5; the TCRdb D gene call, TRBD1, has no DNA to confirm it. This CDR3 spans 15 amino acids. CDR1 is SNHLY and CDR2 is FYNNEI in the germline V gene. CDR3 loop: CASSDQVAVKETQYF.

The chain carries TRBV9 and TRBJ2-2; TCRdb names TRBD1, which stays unverified in the absence of DNA. Looked up from germline, CDR1 is SGDLS and CDR2 is YYNGEE. The length of the CDR3 is 15 residues. CDR3 loop: CASSVAQGTTGELFF. The whole variable domain, remainder taken from reference TRBV9 and TRBJ2-2, is DSGVTQTPKHLITATGQRVTLRCSPRSGDLSVYWYQQSLDQGLQFLIQYYNGEERAKGNILERFSAQQFPDLHSELNLSSLELGDSALYFCASSVAQGTTGELFFGEGSRLTVL.

The rearrangement uses TRBV20-1 and TRBJ2-3; without DNA, the TCRdb call of TRBD1 cannot be checked. Germline V lookup: CDR1 DFQATT, CDR2 SNEGSKA (reference sequence). The CDR3 is 15 amino acids. The CDR3 reads CSARVWGGRTDTQYF.

The V call is TRBV10-3, the J call TRBJ2-1; TCRdb's D call of TRBD1 is untestable without DNA. Germline assignment: CDR1 ENHRY and CDR2 SYGVKD. The CDR3 consists of 15 residues. CDR3: CAISGGQGRNNEQFF.

The chain links TRBV2 to TRBJ2-3; TCRdb reports TRBD1, a call that lacks DNA to check it against. Germline V gene lookup returns CDR1 SNHLY and CDR2 FYNNEI. The CDR3 length is 15 residues. CDR3 in amino acids: CASRRQGPDTDTQYF.

V gene TRBV27 combines with J gene TRBJ1-6. Per germline, CDR1 MNHEY and CDR2 SMNVEV (reference sequence). The CDR3 spans 16 residues. CDR3 protein: CASSITGNSYNSPLHF.